The 18 T cell receptor beta chains in this list originate from one sample, sequenced in a study of blood T cell repertoires in COVID-19. The table came from immunoSEQ multiplex PCR; TCRdb's copy has only in-frame clones and leaves some out. This table holds 180,000 or so clones, around 87% found once. Sequenced: peripheral blood. The receptors originated from a man aged 18 to 30 with active or convalescent COVID-19.

This sequence joins TRBV27 and TRBJ2-7; 10 bases fit TRBD1. CDR1 is MNHEY, CDR2 SMNVEV, per germline (reference sequence). Trimming removed 3 bases from V and 6 bases from J; junction bases left unmatched: 5. This CDR3 contains 14 residues. The CDR3 reads CASSLRGTGAEQYF. The CDR3 nucleotides are TGTGCCAGCAGTTTGCGGGGGACAGGGGCCGAGCAGTACTTC.

The chain joins TRBV7-9 to TRBJ1-2, with 9 bases fitting TRBD1. V gave up 1 base and J gave up 4 bases; unmatched junction bases: 4. The CDR3 has 15 residues. Germline lookup yields CDR1 SEHNR and CDR2 FQNEAQ (reference sequence). The CDR3, as DNA: TGTGCCAGCAGCTTAGTGGGGACAGGGATCTATGGCTACACCTTC. Its protein product is CASSLVGTGIYGYTF.

The chain uses TRBV5-5 and TRBJ2-1, with D hard to call. This CDR3 comprises 13 residues. Germline CDR1 and CDR2: SGHKS and YYEKEE (reference sequence). Trimming took 0 bases from V and 8 from J, leaving 9 bases between them. The CDR3 here is CASSLGPRHEQFF. DNA of the CDR3: TGTGCCAGCAGCTTGGGCCCTAGGCATGAGCAGTTCTTC.

The V call is TRBV25-1, the J call TRBJ1-6, with TRBD1 identical over 7 bases. Per the germline V gene, CDR1 is MGHDK and CDR2 is SYGVNS. This CDR3 has 14 amino acids. Trimming removed 2 bases from V and 8 bases from J; junction bases left unmatched: 3. CDR3 loop: CASSEQGVHSPLHF. CDR3 in DNA: TGTGCCAGCAGTGAACAGGGGGTTCATTCACCCCTCCACTTT. Combining the CDR3 with reference TRBV25-1 and TRBJ1-6 gives the whole variable domain EADIYQTPRYLVIGTGKKITLECSQTMGHDKMYWYQQDPGMELHLIHYSYGVNSTEKGDLSSESTVSRIRTEHFPLTLESARPSHTSQYLCASSEQGVHSPLHFGNGTRLTVT.

CDR3 sequence reads: CATSFGSGTEAFF. CDR3 DNA: TGTGCCACCAGTTTTGGGAGTGGAACTGAAGCTTTCTTT. This sequence joins TRBV24-1 and TRBJ1-1; no clear D. Germline values: CDR1 KGHDR, CDR2 SFDVKD. Trimming pared 6 bases from V and 5 bases from J, leaving 12 bases between. CDR3 length: 13 amino acids.

This rearrangement joins TRBV29-1 to TRBJ2-3, with no clear D. Germline CDR1 is SQVTM and CDR2 is ANQGSEA. The CDR3 has 19 amino acids. V was cut by 6 bases and J by 8 bases, with 36 bases left in between. The CDR3 DNA follows: TGCAGCGTAAAAATTAGACTGGCTCAATCAATACGGCAACTCGGTACGCAGTATTTT. Its protein product is CSVKIRLAQSIRQLGTQYF.

The count of this clone is one. The chain uses TRBV3-1 (or the pseudogene TRBV3-2) and TRBJ2-1; 9 positions agree with TRBD2. This CDR3 is built from 15 residues. Trimming at V came to 4 bases and at J to 6 bases, leaving 7 bases not matched to a gene. Germline-derived CDR1 and CDR2 are LGHDT and YNNKEL (reference sequence). The CDR3: CASSRSLAGANEQFF. For the CDR3, the DNA is TGTGCCAGCAGCCGCTCCTTAGCGGGGGCCAATGAGCAGTTCTTC.

This chain links TRBV7-2 with TRBJ2-5, with 7 positions matching TRBD1. CDR1 is SGHTA, CDR2 FQGNSA, per germline. The CDR3 covers 15 residues. Unmatched junction bases numbered 11, after V lost 5 bases and J lost 5 bases. The CDR3 sequence: CASSLSGQLGETQYF. The CDR3 DNA reads TGTGCCAGCAGCCTCTCGGGACAGCTTGGGGAGACCCAGTACTTC.

The V call is TRBV5-1, the J call TRBJ2-3; tentative D call: TRBD1 (5 bases). The germline gives CDR1 SGHRS, CDR2 YFSETQ. V shed 0 bases and J shed 6 bases, with 17 bases lying between them. The length of the CDR3 is 16 residues. Here the CDR3 DNA reads TGCGCCAGCAGCTTGGGGCCTAGACAGAGTCAGGATACGCAGTATTTT. Residues: CASSLGPRQSQDTQYF.

The CDR3 region has the DNA TGTGCCAGCAGCTTAGGGACAGGGGTATTCTCTACGCAGTATTTT. Its protein product is CASSLGTGVFSTQYF. The J gene is TRBJ2-3, the V gene TRBV7-9; 9 positions match TRBD1. The CDR3 contains 15 residues. Trimming removed 1 base from V and 8 bases from J; junction bases left unmatched: 7. Germline V CDR1 and CDR2: SEHNR, FQNEAQ (reference sequence).

The rearrangement links TRBV5-1 to TRBJ2-7; TRBD2 might be the D (5 bases). V dropped 0 bases and J dropped 3 bases, with 13 bases sitting between them. This CDR3 is 15 amino acids long. CDR1 SGHRS and CDR2 YFSETQ come from the germline V gene. The CDR3 is CASSLGVGVNYEQYV. The CDR3 DNA reads TGCGCCAGCAGCTTGGGGGTCGGGGTGAACTACGAGCAGTACGTC.

Here the CDR3 reads CASSLGGTYYEQYF. The CDR3 region has the DNA TGTGCCAGCAGCTTAGGAGGGACATACTACGAGCAGTACTTC. The chain recombines TRBV7-2 with TRBJ2-7; TRBD1 might be the D (6 bases). The CDR3 has 14 amino acids. Germline V CDR1 and CDR2: SGHTA, FQGNSA. Between the trimmed V and J ends, which lost 1 base and 3 bases, there was a span of 10 bases.

V usage is TRBV5-6 and J usage is TRBJ2-5; 8 bases map to TRBD2. The CDR3 loop spans 15 amino acids. From germline, CDR1 is SGHDT and CDR2 YYEEEE. The V segment lost 3 bases and the J segment 5 bases; nucleotides outside the gene matches: 9. CDR3 sequence (DNA): TGTGCCAGCAGCTCATACGGGAGGGCGGGGGAGACCCAGTACTTC. It yields the protein CASSSYGRAGETQYF.

The chain recombines TRBV28 with TRBJ1-1; weak D call: TRBD1 (6 bases). The CDR3 loop spans 14 amino acids. In germline, CDR1 is MDHEN, CDR2 SYDVKM. Trimming cost V 6 bases and J 5 bases, with 16 bases left between them. The CDR3 DNA follows: TGTGCCAGCAGCCCCAGGGGATATGAGACTGAAGCTTTCTTT. Protein product: CASSPRGYETEAFF. Combining the CDR3 with reference TRBV28 and TRBJ1-1 gives the whole variable domain DVKVTQSSRYLVKRTGEKVFLECVQDMDHENMFWYRQDPGLGLRLIYFSYDVKMKEKGDIPEGYSVSREKKERFSLILESASTNQTSMYLCASSPRGYETEAFFGQGTRLTVV.

The chain carries TRBV30 and TRBJ1-1; no clear D. Germline CDR1 reads GTSNPN; CDR2 reads SVGIG (reference sequence). With 2 bases removed from V and 4 bases from J, the gap between germline ends came to 14 bases. The CDR3 has 14 residues. The CDR3 DNA follows: TGTGCCTGGAGTCCTCGGGAGGATTTCACTGAAGCTTTCTTT. Its translation: CAWSPREDFTEAFF.

The genes are TRBV18 and TRBJ2-7; TRBD1 might be the D (5 bases). V lost 3 bases and J 0 bases, leaving 9 bases between the germline ends. Germline values: CDR1 KGHSH, CDR2 LQKENI. The CDR3 extends over 14 amino acids. The CDR3 coding sequence is TGTGCCAGCTCACCTAACCAGGGCTCCTACGAGCAGTACTTC. Protein: CASSPNQGSYEQYF.

The chain couples TRBV9 to TRBJ2-3, with a tentative D call TRBD2 (6 bases). Germline V gives CDR1 SGDLS, CDR2 YYNGEE. The CDR3 consists of 13 residues. V lost 7 bases to trimming and J lost 4 bases, with 13 bases between them. The CDR3 DNA reads as TGTGCCAGCTCAGGCCCGGGGGCAGATACGCAGTATTTT. Its translation: CASSGPGADTQYF.

CDR3 in amino acids: CASSPQPAGSSYNSPLHF. In DNA, the CDR3 is TGTGCCAGCAGCCCACAACCGGCAGGTAGCTCCTATAATTCACCCCTCCACTTT. This rearrangement joins TRBV7-2 to TRBJ1-6; D is ambiguous. V lost 5 bases and J lost 0, with 17 bases in between. This CDR3 comprises 18 residues. Per germline, CDR1 SGHTA and CDR2 FQGNSA.